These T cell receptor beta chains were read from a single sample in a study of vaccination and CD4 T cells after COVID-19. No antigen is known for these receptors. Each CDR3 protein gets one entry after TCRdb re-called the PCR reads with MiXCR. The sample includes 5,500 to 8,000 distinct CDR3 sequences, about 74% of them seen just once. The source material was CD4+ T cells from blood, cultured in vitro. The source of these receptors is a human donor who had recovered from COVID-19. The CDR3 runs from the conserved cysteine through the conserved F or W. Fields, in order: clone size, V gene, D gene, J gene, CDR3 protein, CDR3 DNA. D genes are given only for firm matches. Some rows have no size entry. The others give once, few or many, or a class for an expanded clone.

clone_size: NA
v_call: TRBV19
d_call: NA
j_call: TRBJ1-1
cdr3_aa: CASRPRANTEAFF
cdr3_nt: TGTGCCAGTAGGCCCCGGGCGAACACTGAAGCTTTCTTT

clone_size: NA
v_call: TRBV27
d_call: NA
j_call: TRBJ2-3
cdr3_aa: CASSFTFTDTQYF
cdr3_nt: TGTGCCAGCAGTTTTACATTCACAGATACGCAGTATTTT

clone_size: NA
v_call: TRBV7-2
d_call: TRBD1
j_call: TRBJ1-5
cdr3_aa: CASSLTGRDQPQHF
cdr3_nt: TGTGCCAGCAGCTTGACAGGGAGGGATCAGCCCCAGCATTTT

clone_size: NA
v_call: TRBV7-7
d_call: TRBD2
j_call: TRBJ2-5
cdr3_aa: CASTPAGGDGTQYF
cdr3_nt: TGTGCCAGCACCCCGGCGGGGGGGGACGGGACCCAGTACTTC

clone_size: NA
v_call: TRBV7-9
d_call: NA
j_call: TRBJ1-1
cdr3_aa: CASSFKIGGTTFF
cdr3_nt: TGTGCCAGCAGCTTCAAAATTGGGGGGACAACTTTCTTT

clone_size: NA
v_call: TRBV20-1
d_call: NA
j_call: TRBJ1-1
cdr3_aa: CSAPAGNMNTEAFF
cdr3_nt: TGCAGTGCTCCCGCGGGGAATATGAACACTGAAGCTTTCTTT

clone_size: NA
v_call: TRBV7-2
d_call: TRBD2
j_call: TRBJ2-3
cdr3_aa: CASSRRTSDTDTQYF
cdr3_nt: TGTGCCAGCAGCCGACGGACTAGCGACACAGATACGCAGTATTTT

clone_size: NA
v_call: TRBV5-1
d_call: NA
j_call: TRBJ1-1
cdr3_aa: CASSLVPGRGSAEAFF
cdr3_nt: TGCGCCAGCAGCTTGGTCCCGGGTAGGGGTTCGGCTGAAGCTTTCTTT

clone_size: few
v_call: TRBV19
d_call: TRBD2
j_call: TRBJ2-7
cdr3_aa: CASSLRTSGSTYEQYF
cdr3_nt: TGTGCCAGTAGTCTCCGGACTAGCGGGAGCACCTACGAGCAGTACTTC

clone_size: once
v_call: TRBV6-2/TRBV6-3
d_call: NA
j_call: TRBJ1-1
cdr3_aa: CASSYERLNTEAFF
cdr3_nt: TGTGCCAGCAGTTACGAACGGCTGAACACTGAAGCTTTCTTT

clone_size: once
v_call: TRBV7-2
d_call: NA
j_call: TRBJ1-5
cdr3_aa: CASSFSGGNQPQHF
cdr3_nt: TGTGCCAGCAGCTTCTCGGGTGGCAATCAGCCCCAGCATTTT

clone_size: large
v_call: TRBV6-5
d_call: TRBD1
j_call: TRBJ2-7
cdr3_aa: CASSYGTGDYEQYF
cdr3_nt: TGTGCCAGCAGTTACGGGACAGGGGATTACGAGCAGTACTTC

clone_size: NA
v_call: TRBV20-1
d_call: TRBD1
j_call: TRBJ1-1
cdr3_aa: CSGTGSLNTEAFF
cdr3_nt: TGCAGTGGGACAGGGAGTCTGAACACTGAAGCTTTCTTT

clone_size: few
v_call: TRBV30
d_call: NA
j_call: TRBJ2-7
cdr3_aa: CAWSEGNYEQYF
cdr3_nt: TGTGCCTGGAGTGAAGGAAACTACGAGCAGTACTTC

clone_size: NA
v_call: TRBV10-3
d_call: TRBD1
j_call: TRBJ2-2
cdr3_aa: CAISELGQLGTGELFF
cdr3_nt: TGTGCCATCAGTGAGCTGGGACAGTTGGGCACCGGGGAGCTGTTTTTT

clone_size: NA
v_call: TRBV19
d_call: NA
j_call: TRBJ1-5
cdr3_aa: CASSIGRVNQPQHF
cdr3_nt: TGTGCCAGTAGTATAGGCAGGGTCAATCAGCCCCAGCATTTT

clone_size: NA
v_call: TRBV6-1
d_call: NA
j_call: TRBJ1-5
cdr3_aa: CASSERPVGNQPQHF
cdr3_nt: TGTGCCAGCAGTGAAAGACCCGTGGGCAATCAGCCCCAGCATTTT

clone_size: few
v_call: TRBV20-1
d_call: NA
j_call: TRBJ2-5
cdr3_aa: CSTRKGTRFQETQYF
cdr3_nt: TGCAGTACACGAAAAGGGACTCGATTCCAAGAGACCCAGTACTTC

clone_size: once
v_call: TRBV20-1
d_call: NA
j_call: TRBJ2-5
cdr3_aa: CSAARDSWETQYF
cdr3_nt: TGCAGTGCTGCCCGGGACTCCTGGGAGACCCAGTACTTC

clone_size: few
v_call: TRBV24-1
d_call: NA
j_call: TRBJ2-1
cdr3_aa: CATKDSSYNEQFF
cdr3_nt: TGTGCCACCAAAGATAGCTCCTACAATGAGCAGTTCTTC

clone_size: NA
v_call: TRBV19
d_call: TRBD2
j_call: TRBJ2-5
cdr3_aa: CASSIGTSGSQETQYF
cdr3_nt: TGTGCCAGTAGTATCGGGACTAGCGGGAGCCAAGAGACCCAGTACTTC

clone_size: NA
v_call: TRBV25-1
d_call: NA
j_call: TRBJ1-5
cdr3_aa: CASSDSLGEGVSSNQPQHF
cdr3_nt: TGTGCCAGCAGTGACTCCTTGGGAGAGGGAGTAAGCTCCAATCAGCCCCAGCATTTT